Below, 6 T cell receptor beta chains from the same sample are listed, as sequenced in a study of Graves' ophthalmopathy and Graves' hyperthyroidism. The TCR beta CDR3 regions underwent amplification from RNA transcripts. The first round was an RT-PCR with HTBI primers, and the second round was a multiplex PCR. MiXCR was run by TCRdb on the multiplex PCR reads, yielding one entry per CDR3 protein. Of 900,000 to 1,200,000 distinct CDR3 sequences listed, about 40% are singletons. Sequencing was done on a sample of peripheral blood or thyroid tissue (not recorded which). The receptors were sampled from an adult man with Graves' hyperthyroidism.

The chain links TRBV20-1 to TRBJ1-1, with 8 bases identical to TRBD1. This CDR3 contains 14 residues. J lost 6 bases, V lost 5 bases, and 11 bases had no gene match. In germline, CDR1 is DFQATT, CDR2 SNEGSKA (reference sequence). The CDR3 sequence is CSAVGDRLNAEAFF. In DNA, the CDR3 is TGCAGTGCTGTAGGGGACAGGCTGAATGCTGAAGCTTTCTTT.

V gene TRBV9 combines with J gene TRBJ1-1; D uncertain. V was pared by 3 bases and J by 3 bases, with 12 bases between. This CDR3 is 14 amino acids long. Germline V lookup: CDR1 SGDLS, CDR2 YYNGEE. CDR3 residues: CASSGTERDTEAFF. The CDR3 bases are TGTGCCAGCAGCGGAACAGAGAGGGACACTGAAGCTTTCTTT.

This chain joins TRBV7-9 and TRBJ2-6, with D perhaps matching TRBD2 (6 bases). The germline V gene encodes CDR1 SEHNR and CDR2 FQNEAQ (reference sequence). Trimming removed 5 bases from V and 3 bases from J, with 20 bases in between. The CDR3 spans 18 residues. CDR3 DNA: TGTGCCAGCAGCCAGGGACTGATGCAAGGGATTGGGGCCAACGTCCTGACTTTC. Its protein product is CASSQGLMQGIGANVLTF. The full variable domain, rest sourced from reference TRBV7-9 and TRBJ2-6, is DTGVSQNPRHKITKRGQNVTFRCDPISEHNRLYWYRQTLGQGPEFLTYFQNEAQLEKSRLLSDRFSAERPKGSFSTLEIQRTEQGDSAMYLCASSQGLMQGIGANVLTFGAGSRLTVL.

This rearrangement joins TRBV2 to TRBJ2-1, with TRBD1 as a possible D gene (5 bases). The V end was cut by 3 bases, the J end by 8 bases, with 11 bases between. The CDR3 runs to 13 residues. Looked up from germline, CDR1 is SNHLY and CDR2 is FYNNEI. In nucleotides, the CDR3 is TGTGCCAGCAGTGACCCAGGGTTCGATGAGCAGTTCTTC. This sequence encodes CASSDPGFDEQFF.

This clonotype was observed at least ten times. The V call is TRBV29-1, the J call TRBJ2-5; D may match TRBD1 or TRBD2 (5 bases each). With 7 bases removed from V and 5 bases from J, the gap between germline ends came to 11 bases. The CDR3 is 11 residues long. Germline V gene lookup returns CDR1 SQVTM and CDR2 ANQGSEA. CDR3 nucleotide sequence: TGCAGCGCCCCTGGGGGTGAGACCCAGTACTTC. The encoded protein is CSAPGGETQYF.

This clonotype occurred once. One base away lies a much larger clone, so this may be a sequencing read error. The chain uses TRBV7-2 and TRBJ2-5; D is unresolved. The CDR3 has 13 residues. V dropped 4 bases and J dropped 5 bases, with 11 bases sitting between them. The germline CDR1 and CDR2 sequences are SGHTA and FQGNSA. This CDR3 reads CASSSARRETQYF. The DNA of the CDR3 is TGTGCCAGCAGCTCGGCGCGTCGGGAGACCCAGTACTTC.